The T cell receptor beta chain under discussion was sequenced for a study of regulatory T cells in long-lasting Graves disease. Described time point: newly diagnosed GD, antithyroid drugs for less than 3 months. PBMC-extracted RNA yielded the TCR library. Libraries of TCR beta came from iRepertoire HTBI primers plus Arm-PCR of CDR3 regions. TCRdb itself ran the multiplex PCR reads through MiXCR, one entry per CDR3 protein. Of 500,000 to 700,000 distinct CDR3 sequences in the sample, roughly 15% were seen once. Study observations and caveats: There was favoring of TRBV28, TRBJ1-2 and TRBJ2-5 in persistent disease.

Germline trimming cut 8 bases from V and 0 bases from J; bases unmatched to any gene: 19. CDR3 length: 18 amino acids. Germline loops: CDR1 MNHEY, CDR2 SMNVEV (reference sequence). This clonotype was seen many times. As yet, its antigen is unknown. These records were also assigned to another study, of T cells in Graves' hyperthyroidism and ophthalmopathy. That publication notes: Patients with uncontrolled infections, other autoimmune diseases, pregnancy or lactation were excluded.

This specimen consisted of peripheral blood mononuclear cells (PBMCs), obtained at new diagnosis, from a patient treated with antithyroid drugs. V gene TRBV27 combines with J gene TRBJ2-7, with 7 bases aligning to TRBD2. The receptor was derived from a woman under 40 with Graves disease. Here the CDR3 DNA reads TGTGCCAGCGCCCCCCCGGGGACTACACCAATGAGCTCCTACGAGCAGTACTTC. It yields the protein CASAPPGTTPMSSYEQYF.